This is a list of T cell receptor beta chains from one sample in a study of T cells expressing NK-cell markers. One entry per CDR3 protein, without DNA, is what TCRdb gives after re-calling the 5' RACE reads. This table lists more than 250,000 distinct CDR3 sequences. The sample consisted of blood T cells: a sorted CD56 or NKG2C T cell subset, CD4+ or CD8+ T cells, or bulk PBMC T cells (not recorded which). These receptors originate from a man aged 18 to 30 in good health. Both conserved end residues are part of each CDR3.

TRBJ2-3 TRBV5-1 CASGKEGTDTQYF
TRBJ2-1 TRBV11-2 CASSFLDSGSYNEQFF
TRBJ2-7 TRBV7-3 CASSSLPGAEQYF
TRBJ1-1 TRBV7-2 CASSGTFRAFF
TRBJ2-2 TRBV7-3 CASRPSTGTGELFF
TRBJ2-2 TRBV7-7 CASPRGNTGELFF
TRBJ2-1 TRBV6-5 CASSYSRGQNNEQFF
TRBJ1-4 TRBV7-2 CASSPLVGEKLFF
TRBJ2-5 TRBV7-7 CASSRGLAGGETQYF
TRBJ2-5 TRBV9 CASSVSPGPQETQYF
TRBJ1-2 TRBV6-5 CASTLDRENGYTF
TRBJ2-3 TRBV23-1 CASGEGARADTQYF
TRBJ2-5 TRBV6-2/TRBV6-3 CASTTSRLAGEKPMYQETQYF
TRBJ1-3 TRBV12-3/TRBV12-4 CASSVMGSGNTIYF
TRBJ2-1 TRBV29-1 CSVEYRDHYNEQFF
TRBJ2-5 TRBV6-1 CASRAVAQVETQYF
TRBJ1-1 TRBV5-1 CASSLDPNWLNTEAFF
TRBJ2-6 TRBV10-3 CAISESSVGGPSGANVLTF
TRBJ2-7 TRBV5-6 CASSGGQGQMGPFNEQYF
TRBJ2-7 TRBV20-1 CSAAPGGVAYEQYF
TRBJ2-5 TRBV7-2 CASGGGVGETQYF
TRBJ1-2 TRBV6-1 CASSLKPGQGKIYGYTF